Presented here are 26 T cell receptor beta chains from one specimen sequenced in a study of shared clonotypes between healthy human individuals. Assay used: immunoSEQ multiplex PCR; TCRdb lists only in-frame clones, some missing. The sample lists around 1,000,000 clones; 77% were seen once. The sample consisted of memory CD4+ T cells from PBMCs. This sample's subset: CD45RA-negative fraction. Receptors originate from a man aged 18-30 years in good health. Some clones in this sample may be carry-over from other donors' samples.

The CDR3 sequence is CAGSHYGELFF. CDR3 coding DNA: TGTGCCGGAAGCCATTATGGGGAGCTGTTTTTT. V usage is TRBV6-1 and J usage is TRBJ2-2; no clear D gene. Per germline, CDR1 MNHNS and CDR2 SASEGT. Trimming left V 11 bases short and J 8 bases short, with 12 bases between. The CDR3 totals 11 residues.

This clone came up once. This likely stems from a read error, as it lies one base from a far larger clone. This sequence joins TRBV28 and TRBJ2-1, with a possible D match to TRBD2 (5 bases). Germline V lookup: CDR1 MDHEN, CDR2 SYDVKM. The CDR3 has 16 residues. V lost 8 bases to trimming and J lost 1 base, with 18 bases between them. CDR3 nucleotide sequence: TGTGCCAGCGGTTACCCTCACGGAGGTTCCTACAATGAGCAGTTCTTC. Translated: CASGYPHGGSYNEQFF.

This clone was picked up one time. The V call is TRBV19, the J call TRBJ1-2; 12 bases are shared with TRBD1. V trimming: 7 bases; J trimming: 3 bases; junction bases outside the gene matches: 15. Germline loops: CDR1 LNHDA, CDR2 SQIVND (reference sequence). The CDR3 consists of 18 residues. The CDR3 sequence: CASITPRGQGAPDYGYTF. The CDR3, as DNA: TGTGCCAGTATCACCCCGAGGGGACAGGGGGCGCCGGACTATGGCTACACCTTC.

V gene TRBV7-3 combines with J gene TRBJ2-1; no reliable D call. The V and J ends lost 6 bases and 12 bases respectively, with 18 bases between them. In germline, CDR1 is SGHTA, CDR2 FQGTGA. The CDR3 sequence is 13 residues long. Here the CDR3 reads CASSSTDLKAQFF. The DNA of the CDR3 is TGTGCCAGCAGTTCTACCGATTTAAAGGCGCAGTTCTTC.

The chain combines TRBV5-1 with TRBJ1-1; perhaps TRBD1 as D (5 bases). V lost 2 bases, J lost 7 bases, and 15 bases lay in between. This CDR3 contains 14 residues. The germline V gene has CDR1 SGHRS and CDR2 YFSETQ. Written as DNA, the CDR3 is TGCGCCAGCAGCTTAGGGACTCTCTCCCTTGAAGCTTTCTTT. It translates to CASSLGTLSLEAFF.

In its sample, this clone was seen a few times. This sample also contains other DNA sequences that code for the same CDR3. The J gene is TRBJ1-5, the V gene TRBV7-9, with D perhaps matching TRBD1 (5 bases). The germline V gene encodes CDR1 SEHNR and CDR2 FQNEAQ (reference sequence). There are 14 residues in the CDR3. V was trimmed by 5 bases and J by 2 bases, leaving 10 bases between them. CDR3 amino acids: CASSPGGGNQPQHF. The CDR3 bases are TGTGCCAGCAGCCCCGGGGGGGGCAATCAGCCCCAGCATTTT.

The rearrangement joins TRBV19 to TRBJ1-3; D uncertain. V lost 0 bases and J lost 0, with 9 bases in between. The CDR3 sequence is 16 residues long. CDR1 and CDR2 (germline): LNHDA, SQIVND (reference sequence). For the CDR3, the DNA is TGTGCCAGTAGTATAGATCCCGGCAGCTCTGGAAACACCATATATTTT. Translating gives CASSIDPGSSGNTIYF.

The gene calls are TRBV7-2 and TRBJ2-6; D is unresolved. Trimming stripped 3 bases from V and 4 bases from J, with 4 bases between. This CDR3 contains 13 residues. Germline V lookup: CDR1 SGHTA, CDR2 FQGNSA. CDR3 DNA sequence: TGTGCCAGCAGCTTTCTGGGGGCCAACGTCCTGACTTTC. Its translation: CASSFLGANVLTF.

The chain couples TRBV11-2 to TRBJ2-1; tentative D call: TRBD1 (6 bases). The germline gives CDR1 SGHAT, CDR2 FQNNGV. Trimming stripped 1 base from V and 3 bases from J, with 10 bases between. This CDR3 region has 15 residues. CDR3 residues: CASSLGHRDYNEQFF. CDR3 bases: TGTGCCAGCAGCTTAGGACACAGGGACTACAATGAGCAGTTCTTC. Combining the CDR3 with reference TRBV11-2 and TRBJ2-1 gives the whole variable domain EAGVAQSPRYKIIEKRQSVAFWCNPISGHATLYWYQQILGQGPKLLIQFQNNGVVDDSQLPKDRFSAERLKGVDSTLKIQPAKLEDSAVYLCASSLGHRDYNEQFFGPGTRLTVL.

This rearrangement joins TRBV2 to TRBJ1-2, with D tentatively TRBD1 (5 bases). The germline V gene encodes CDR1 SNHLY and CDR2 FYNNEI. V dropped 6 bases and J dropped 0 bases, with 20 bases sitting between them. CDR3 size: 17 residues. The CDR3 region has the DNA TGTGCCAGCAGGCCGGGACGGACCCGTCGAGCTAACTATGGCTACACCTTC. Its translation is CASRPGRTRRANYGYTF.

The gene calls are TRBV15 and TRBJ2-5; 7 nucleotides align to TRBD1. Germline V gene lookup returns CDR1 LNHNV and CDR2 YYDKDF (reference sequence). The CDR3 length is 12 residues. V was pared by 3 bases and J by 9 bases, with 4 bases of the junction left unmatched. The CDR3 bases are TGTGCCACCAGCAGCGACCAGGGGGCCCAGTACTTC. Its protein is CATSSDQGAQYF. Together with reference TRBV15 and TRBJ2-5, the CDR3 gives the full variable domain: DAMVIQNPRYQVTQFGKPVTLSCSQTLNHNVMYWYQQKSSQAPKLLFHYYDKDFNNEADTPDNFQSRRPNTSFCFLDIRSPGLGDTAMYLCATSSDQGAQYFGPGTRLLVL.

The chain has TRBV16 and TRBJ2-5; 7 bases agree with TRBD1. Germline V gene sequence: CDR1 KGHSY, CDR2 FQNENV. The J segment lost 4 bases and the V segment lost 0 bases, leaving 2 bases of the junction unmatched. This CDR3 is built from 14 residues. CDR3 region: CASSQSRQGETQYF. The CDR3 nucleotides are TGTGCCAGCAGCCAATCGCGACAGGGAGAGACCCAGTACTTC.

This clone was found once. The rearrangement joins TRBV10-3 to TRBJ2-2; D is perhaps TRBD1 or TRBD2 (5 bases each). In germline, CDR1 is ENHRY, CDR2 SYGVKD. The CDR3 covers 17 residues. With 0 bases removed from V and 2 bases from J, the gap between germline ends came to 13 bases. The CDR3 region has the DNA TGTGCCATCAGTGAGTCGGGAAGAGGGGTTAACACCGGGGAGCTGTTTTTT. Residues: CAISESGRGVNTGELFF.

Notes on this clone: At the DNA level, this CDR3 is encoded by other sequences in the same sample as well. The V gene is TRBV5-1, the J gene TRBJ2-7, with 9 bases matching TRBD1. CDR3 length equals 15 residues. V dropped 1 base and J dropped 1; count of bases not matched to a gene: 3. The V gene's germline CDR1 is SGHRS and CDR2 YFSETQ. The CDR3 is CASSLSGTGSYEQYF. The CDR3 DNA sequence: TGCGCCAGCAGCTTGAGTGGGACAGGGTCCTACGAGCAGTACTTC.

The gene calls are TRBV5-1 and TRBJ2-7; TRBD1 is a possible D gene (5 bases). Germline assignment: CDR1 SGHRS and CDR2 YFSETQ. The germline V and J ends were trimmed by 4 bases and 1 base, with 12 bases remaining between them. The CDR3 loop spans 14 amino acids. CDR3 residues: CASSHGQGSYEQYF. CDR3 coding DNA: TGCGCCAGCAGCCATGGGCAGGGTTCCTACGAGCAGTACTTC.

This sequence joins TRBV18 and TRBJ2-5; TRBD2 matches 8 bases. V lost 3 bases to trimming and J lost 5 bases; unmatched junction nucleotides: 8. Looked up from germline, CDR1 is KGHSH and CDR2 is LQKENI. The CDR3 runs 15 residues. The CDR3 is CASSPDGLAGETQYF. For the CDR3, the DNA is TGTGCCAGCTCACCGGATGGACTAGCCGGCGAGACCCAGTACTTC. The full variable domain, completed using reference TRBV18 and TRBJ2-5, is NAGVMQNPRHLVRRRGQEARLRCSPMKGHSHVYWYRQLPEEGLKFMVYLQKENIIDESGMPKERFSAEFPKEGPSILRIQQVVRGDSAAYFCASSPDGLAGETQYFGPGTRLLVL.

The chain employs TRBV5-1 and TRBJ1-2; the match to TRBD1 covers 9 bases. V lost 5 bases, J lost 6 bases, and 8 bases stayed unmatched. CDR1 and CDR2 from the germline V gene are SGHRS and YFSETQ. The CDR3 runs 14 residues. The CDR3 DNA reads TGCGCCAGCAGTATCGGGACAGGGAAGGATGGCTACACCTTC. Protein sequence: CASSIGTGKDGYTF.

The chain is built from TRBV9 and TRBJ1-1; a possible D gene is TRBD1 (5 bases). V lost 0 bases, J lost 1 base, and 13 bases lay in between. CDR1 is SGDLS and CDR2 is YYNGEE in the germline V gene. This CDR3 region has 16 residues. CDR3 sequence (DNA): TGTGCCAGCAGCGTAGCCGAGGGGCGGCCGAACACTGAAGCTTTCTTT. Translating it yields CASSVAEGRPNTEAFF.

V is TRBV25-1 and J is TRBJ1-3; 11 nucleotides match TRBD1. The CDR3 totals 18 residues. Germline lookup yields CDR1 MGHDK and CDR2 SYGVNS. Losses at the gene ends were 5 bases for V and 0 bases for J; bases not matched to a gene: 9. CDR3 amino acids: CASSNRPGTGGSGNTIYF. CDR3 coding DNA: TGTGCCAGCAGTAATCGCCCCGGGACAGGGGGCTCTGGAAACACCATATATTTT.

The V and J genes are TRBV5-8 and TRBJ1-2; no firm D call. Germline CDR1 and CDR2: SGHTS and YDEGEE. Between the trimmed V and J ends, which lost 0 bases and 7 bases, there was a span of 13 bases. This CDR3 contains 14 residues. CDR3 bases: TGTGCCAGCAGCTTGGGGCAGACTTGGGGTGGCTACACCTTC. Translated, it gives CASSLGQTWGGYTF.

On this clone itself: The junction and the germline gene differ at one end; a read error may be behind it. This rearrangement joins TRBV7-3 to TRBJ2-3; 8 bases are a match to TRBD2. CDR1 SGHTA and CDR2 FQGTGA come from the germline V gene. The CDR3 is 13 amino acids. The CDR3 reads CASSAKASGRLHF. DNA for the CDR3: TGTGCCAGCAGCGCCAAGGCCAGCGGGAGATTACATTTT.

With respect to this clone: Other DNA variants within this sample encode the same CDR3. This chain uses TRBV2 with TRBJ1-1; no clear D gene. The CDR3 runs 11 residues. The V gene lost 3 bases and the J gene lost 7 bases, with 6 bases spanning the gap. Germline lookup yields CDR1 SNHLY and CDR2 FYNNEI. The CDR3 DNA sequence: TGTGCCAGCAGTGAGGAGGGTGAAGCTTTCTTT. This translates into CASSEEGEAFF.

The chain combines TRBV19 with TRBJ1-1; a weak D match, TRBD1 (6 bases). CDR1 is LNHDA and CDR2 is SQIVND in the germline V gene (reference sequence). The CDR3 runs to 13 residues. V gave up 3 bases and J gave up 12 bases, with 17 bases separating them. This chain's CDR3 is CASSIPEQGWTFF. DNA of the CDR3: TGTGCCAGTAGTATTCCCGAACAGGGTTGGACTTTCTTT.

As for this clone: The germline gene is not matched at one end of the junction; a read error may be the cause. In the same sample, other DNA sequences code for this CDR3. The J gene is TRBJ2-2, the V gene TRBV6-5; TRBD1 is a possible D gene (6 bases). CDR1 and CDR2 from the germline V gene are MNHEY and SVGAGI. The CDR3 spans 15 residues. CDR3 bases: TGTGCCAGCAGTGGGGGCCTCGCGAACACCGGGGAACTGTTTTTT. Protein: CASSGGLANTGELFF.

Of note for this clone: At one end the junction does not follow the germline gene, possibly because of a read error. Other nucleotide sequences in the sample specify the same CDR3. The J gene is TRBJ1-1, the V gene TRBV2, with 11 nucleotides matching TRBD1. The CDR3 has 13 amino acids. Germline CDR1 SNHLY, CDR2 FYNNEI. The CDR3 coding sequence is TGTGCCAGCGGAGGGACAGGGGGGACTGAGGCTTTCTTT. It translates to CASGGTGGTEAFF.

The CDR3 reads CASSFIYTEAFF. Written as DNA, the CDR3 is TGTGCCAGTAGCTTCATTTACACTGAAGCTTTCTTT. This rearrangement joins TRBV19 to TRBJ1-1; D is unclear. The CDR3 covers 12 residues. Deletions cut 6 bases from V and 3 bases from J, with 8 bases between. CDR1 is LNHDA, CDR2 SQIVND, per germline (reference sequence).